This T cell receptor (beta chain) was found in a study of T cells in Graves' hyperthyroidism and ophthalmopathy. Overall study: Peripheral blood samples were taken at initial diagnosis, prior to any treatment.

Germline CDR1 DFQATT, CDR2 SNEGSKA (reference sequence). V shed 3 bases, J shed 8 bases, and the junction held 5 bases outside the gene matches. The CDR3 spans 14 residues. Amplification of TCR beta CDR3 regions was performed using RNA transcripts as template. Carried out on the TCR CDR3, a first-round RT-PCR used the HTBI primer set. TCRdb re-analysed the multiplex PCR reads in MiXCR, keeping a single row per CDR3 protein. The repertoire holds 280,000 or so distinct CDR3 sequences, with 13% to 15% as singletons. General study findings and limits: Most thyroid clonotypes expanded above 0.001 were also detected in blood. Ophthalmopathy was distinguished from stable hyperthyroidism by 13 V-J signatures.

This clonotype showed up many times. What it recognizes is unknown. This TCR was sampled from a woman aged 45-65 years with Graves' hyperthyroidism that later progressed to Graves' ophthalmopathy. The source material was blood. The chain links TRBV20-1 to TRBJ1-6; 9 bases map to TRBD1. CDR3 residues: CSASNRGRDSPLHF. Written as DNA, the CDR3 is TGCAGTGCTAGCAACAGGGGGCGGGATTCACCCCTCCACTTT.